The 14 T cell receptor beta chains presented below share a single source sample, sequenced in a study of spatial heterogeneity in lung cancer. From the 5' RACE reads, TCRdb called clonotypes with MiXCR, one entry per CDR3 protein. Of roughly 3,000 distinct CDR3 sequences in the sample, around 20% were seen once. The time point denotes: blood at routine non-recurrence follow-up after resection. The source material was PBMCs, sampled at follow-up. The receptors stem from a male donor with early-stage non-small cell lung cancer.

This clonotype was seen ten or more times. The chain couples TRBV11-2 to TRBJ1-6; a weak D match, TRBD1 (6 bases). Germline V gene sequence: CDR1 SGHAT, CDR2 FQNNGV. The V end lost 5 bases, the J end lost 8 bases, and 13 bases lay between the germline ends. This CDR3 has 14 amino acids. In DNA form, the CDR3 reads TGTGCCAGCAGCCCCCAGGGGTCTTATTCACCCCTCCACTTT. Protein product: CASSPQGSYSPLHF.

This clonotype is medium-sized within its sample. CDR3 bases: TGCAGCGTTGAGTCCTGGCGGGACGGAGATACGCAGTATTTT. It yields the protein CSVESWRDGDTQYF. The chain combines TRBV29-1 with TRBJ2-3; possibly TRBD2 for D (6 bases). Deletions cut 3 bases from V and 5 bases from J, with 15 bases between. Germline V CDR1 and CDR2: SQVTM, ANQGSEA. CDR3 length: 14 amino acids.

This clonotype was seen repeatedly, ten times or more. The chain employs TRBV20-1 and TRBJ2-5; weak D call: TRBD2 (6 bases). Between the trimmed V and J ends, which lost 5 bases and 5 bases, there was a span of 18 bases. The CDR3 loop spans 14 amino acids. Germline lookup yields CDR1 DFQATT and CDR2 SNEGSKA (reference sequence). The CDR3 bases are TGCAGTGCTCGTAGGACGCTCGGAGGGGAGACCCAGTACTTC. Translated, it gives CSARRTLGGETQYF.

By share, this clonotype ranks as medium-sized. The chain employs TRBV28 and TRBJ2-7; 9 bases agree with TRBD1. The J segment lost 0 bases and the V segment lost 6 bases, leaving 6 bases of the junction unmatched. The germline CDR1 and CDR2 sequences are MDHEN and SYDVKM. The CDR3 runs to 15 residues. The CDR3 DNA sequence: TGTGCCAGCAGACTCGACAGGGGGTTCTCCTACGAGCAGTACTTC. This sequence encodes CASRLDRGFSYEQYF.

This clonotype is medium-sized. V usage is TRBV11-2 and J usage is TRBJ1-6; perhaps TRBD1 as D (6 bases). Trimming shortened V by 3 bases and J by 7 bases, and 13 bases separated the two germline ends. From germline, CDR1 is SGHAT and CDR2 FQNNGV. The CDR3 totals 15 residues. The CDR3 DNA reads TGTGCCAGCAGCTTTACAGGGAAGCAAAATTCACCCCTCCACTTT. This gives the protein CASSFTGKQNSPLHF.

This chain connects TRBV19 to TRBJ1-4; D is undetermined. CDR3 length: 16 amino acids. V was pared by 3 bases and J by 4 bases, with 15 bases between. Germline CDR1 reads LNHDA; CDR2 reads SQIVND (reference sequence). This CDR3 reads CASSIIGQLINEKLFF. The CDR3 DNA sequence: TGTGCCAGTAGTATTATCGGGCAGCTGATTAATGAAAAACTGTTTTTT. The full variable domain, with the rest looked up from reference TRBV19 and TRBJ1-4, is DGGITQSPKYLFRKEGQNVTLSCEQNLNHDAMYWYRQDPGQGLRLIYYSQIVNDFQKGDIAEGYSVSREKKESFPLTVTSAQKNPTAFYLCASSIIGQLINEKLFFGSGTQLSVL.

This clonotype is labeled medium-sized (0.01 to 0.1%). The chain employs TRBV12-3 or TRBV12-4 and TRBJ2-3; 14 bases match TRBD2. The CDR3 covers 14 residues. J was trimmed by 4 bases and V by 6 bases; bases with no gene match: 0. The DNA of the CDR3 is TGTGCCAGCAGGACTAGCGGGGGGGCAGATACGCAGTATTTT. The encoded protein is CASRTSGGADTQYF.

V gene TRBV12-3 or TRBV12-4 combines with J gene TRBJ2-5, with 8 bases aligning to TRBD2. V shed 6 bases, J shed 2 bases, and the junction held 5 bases outside the gene matches. The CDR3 covers 14 residues. The CDR3 sequence is CASSKKRGQETQYF. The CDR3 DNA follows: TGTGCCAGCAGCAAGAAGCGGGGGCAAGAGACCCAGTACTTC.

This chain links TRBV5-6 with TRBJ1-6, with a tentative D call TRBD1 (6 bases). V was trimmed by 7 bases and J by 7 bases, leaving 15 bases between them. This CDR3 spans 14 amino acids. Germline V gene sequence: CDR1 SGHDT, CDR2 YYEEEE. CDR3 region: CASAGVDRNSPLHF. The CDR3 nucleotides read TGTGCCAGCGCAGGGGTAGATAGGAATTCACCCCTCCACTTT.

This clonotype was seen ten or more times. V gene TRBV19 combines with J gene TRBJ2-1; 7 bases agree with TRBD1. Germline V gives CDR1 LNHDA, CDR2 SQIVND (reference sequence). The CDR3 runs 14 residues. V was clipped by 7 bases and J by 6 bases; unmatched bases: 9. The CDR3 DNA follows: TGTGCCAGTACCTCCCCAGGGGGTCCCAATGAGCAGTTCTTC. This gives the protein CASTSPGGPNEQFF.

V gene TRBV11-3 combines with J gene TRBJ2-2; no clear D gene. Trimming removed 4 bases at V and 2 bases at J, with 17 bases between. The V gene's germline CDR1 is SGHNT and CDR2 YENEEA. The CDR3 runs 17 residues. CDR3 DNA sequence: TGTGCCAGCAGCTCGATTTTCGGAAGGGCCAACACCGGGGAGCTGTTTTTT. It specifies CASSSIFGRANTGELFF.

By share of the sample, this clonotype is medium-sized. The genes are TRBV4-3 and TRBJ1-1, with 7 positions matching TRBD1. The V gene end was trimmed by 4 bases and the J gene end by 1 base; junction bases not matched to a gene: 9. The CDR3 totals 16 residues. Germline CDR1 is LGHNA and CDR2 is YSLEER. Here the CDR3 DNA reads TGCGCCAGCAGCCCCGGGACAGCAGGGGAGAACACTGAAGCTTTCTTT. It specifies CASSPGTAGENTEAFF.

By proportion, this clonotype is medium-sized. The rearrangement uses TRBV27 and TRBJ1-4; weak D call: TRBD1 (6 bases). V lost 3 bases, J lost 4 bases, and 9 bases lay in between. This CDR3 comprises 14 residues. The germline gives CDR1 MNHEY, CDR2 SMNVEV (reference sequence). The CDR3 sequence: CASSFGQSNEKLFF. The CDR3 DNA sequence: TGTGCCAGCAGTTTCGGACAGAGTAATGAAAAACTGTTTTTT.

This clonotype is medium-sized (0.01 to 0.1%) by share. V usage is TRBV6-5 and J usage is TRBJ2-1; 8 nucleotides agree with TRBD2. The CDR3 covers 14 residues. V was pared by 6 bases and J by 6 bases, with 7 bases of the junction left unmatched. CDR1 is MNHEY and CDR2 is SVGAGI in the germline V gene. The CDR3 DNA follows: TGTGCCAGCAGCCCTACCGGGACTAGCAATGAGCAGTTCTTC. Protein: CASSPTGTSNEQFF.